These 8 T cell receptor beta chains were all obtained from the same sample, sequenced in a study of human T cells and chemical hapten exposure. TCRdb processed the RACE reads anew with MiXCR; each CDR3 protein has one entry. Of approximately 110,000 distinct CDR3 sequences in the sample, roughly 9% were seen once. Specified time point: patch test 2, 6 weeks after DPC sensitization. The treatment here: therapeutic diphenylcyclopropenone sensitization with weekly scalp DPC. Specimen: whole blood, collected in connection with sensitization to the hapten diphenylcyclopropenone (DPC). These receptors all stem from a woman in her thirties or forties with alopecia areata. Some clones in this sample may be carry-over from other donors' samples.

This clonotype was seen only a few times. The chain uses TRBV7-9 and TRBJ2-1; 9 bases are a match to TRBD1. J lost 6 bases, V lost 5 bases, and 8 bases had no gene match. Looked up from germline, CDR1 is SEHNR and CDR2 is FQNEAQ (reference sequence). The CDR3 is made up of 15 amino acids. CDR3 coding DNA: TGTGCCAGCAGCCCGGACAGGGGTCAACTCAATGAGCAGTTCTTC. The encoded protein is CASSPDRGQLNEQFF.

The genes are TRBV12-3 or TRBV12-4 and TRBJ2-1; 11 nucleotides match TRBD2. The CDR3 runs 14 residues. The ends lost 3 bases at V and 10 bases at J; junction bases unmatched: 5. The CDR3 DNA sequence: TGTGCCAGCAGTTTTGGTAGCGGGGGGGCCGAGCAGTTCTTC. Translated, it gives CASSFGSGGAEQFF.

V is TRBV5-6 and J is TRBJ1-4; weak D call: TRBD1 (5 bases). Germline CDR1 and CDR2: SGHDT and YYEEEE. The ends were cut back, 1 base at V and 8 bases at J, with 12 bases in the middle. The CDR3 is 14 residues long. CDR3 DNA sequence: TGTGCCAGCAGCTTGCCAGGGAGGCAGGAAAAACTGTTTTTT. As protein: CASSLPGRQEKLFF.

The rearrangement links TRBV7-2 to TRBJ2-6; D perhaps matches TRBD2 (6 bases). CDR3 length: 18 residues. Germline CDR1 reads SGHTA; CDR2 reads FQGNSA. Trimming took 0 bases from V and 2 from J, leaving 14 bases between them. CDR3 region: CASSLAGPREAGANVLTF. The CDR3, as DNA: TGTGCCAGCAGCTTAGCCGGGCCGAGGGAGGCTGGGGCCAACGTCCTGACTTTC.

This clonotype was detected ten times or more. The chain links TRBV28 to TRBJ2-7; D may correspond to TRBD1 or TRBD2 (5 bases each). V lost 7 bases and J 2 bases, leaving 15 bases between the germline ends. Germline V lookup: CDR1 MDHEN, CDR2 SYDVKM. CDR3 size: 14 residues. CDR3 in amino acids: CASTSTGTTYEQYF. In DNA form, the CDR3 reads TGTGCCAGCACCTCGACCGGGACCACCTACGAGCAGTACTTC.

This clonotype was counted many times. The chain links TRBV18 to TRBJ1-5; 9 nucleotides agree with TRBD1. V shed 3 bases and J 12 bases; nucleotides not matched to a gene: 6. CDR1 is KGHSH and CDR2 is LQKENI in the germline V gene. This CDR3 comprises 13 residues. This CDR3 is CASSPTGGQGQHF. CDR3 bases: TGTGCCAGCTCACCCACAGGGGGACAGGGCCAGCATTTT.

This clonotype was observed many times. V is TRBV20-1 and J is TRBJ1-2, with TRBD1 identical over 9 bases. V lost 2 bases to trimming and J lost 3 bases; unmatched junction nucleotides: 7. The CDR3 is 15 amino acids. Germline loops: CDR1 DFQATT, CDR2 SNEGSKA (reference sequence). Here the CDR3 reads CSARSGTGMDYGYTF. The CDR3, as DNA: TGCAGTGCTAGAAGCGGGACAGGGATGGACTATGGCTACACCTTC.

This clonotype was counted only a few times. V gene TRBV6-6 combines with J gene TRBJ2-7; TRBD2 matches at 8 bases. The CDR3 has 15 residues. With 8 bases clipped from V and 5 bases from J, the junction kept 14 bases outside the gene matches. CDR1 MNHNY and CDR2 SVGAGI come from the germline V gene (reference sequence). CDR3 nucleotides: TGTGCCAGCTCCTATCCCACCGGGACTAGGGACGAGCAGTACTTC. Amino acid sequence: CASSYPTGTRDEQYF.